This T cell receptor beta chain was recorded in a study of cytomegalovirus exposure and HLA in healthy donors. Primers: 60 Vbeta forward and 13 Jbeta reverse. Libraries were prepared by immunoSEQ multiplex PCR; TCRdb keeps only in-frame clonotypes and omits some of them. This table holds fewer than 130,000 clones, about 80% found once. This clone was seen only once. Sequences were obtained from PBMCs. This TCR was sampled from a woman aged 55-70 years in good health and CMV-seropositive.

The CDR3, as DNA: TGTGCCAGCAGTACCCTGGCGGGAGAGACCTACGAGCAGTACTTC. This translates into CASSTLAGETYEQYF. This chain connects TRBV25-1 to TRBJ2-5; 7 bases are a match to TRBD2. The J call may be faulty, since TRBJ2-7 better matches the DNA end. This CDR3 region has 15 residues. Germline V lookup: CDR1 MGHDK, CDR2 SYGVNS.